This TCR beta chain was recovered during a study of T cells in Graves' hyperthyroidism and ophthalmopathy. Across the whole study: Once the initial diagnosis was made, peripheral blood was obtained before any treatment.

Patients affected by ophthalmopathy presented a Clinical Activity Score of at least 3, a NOSPECS grade of at least 4, and disease duration below 3 months. Diagnosing involved the use of clinical symptoms, serum thyroxine and TRAb, thyroid ultrasound and orbital computed tomography. Using around 10 ml of fresh peripheral blood, PBMCs were prepared. This clonotype was detected ten times or more. The trim removed 3 bases at V and 4 bases at J, leaving 6 bases unmatched. Germline lookup yields CDR1 SNHLY and CDR2 FYNNEI. This CDR3 has 15 residues. Researchers took RNA transcripts and amplified the TCR beta CDR3 regions from them. TCR CDR3 regions were first amplified by RT-PCR with HTBI primers. A single record per CDR3 protein comes from TCRdb applying MiXCR to the multiplex PCR reads. The sample carries about 640,000 distinct CDR3 sequences, roughly 14% recorded once.

This clonotype was obtained from a woman aged 45 to 65 with Graves' ophthalmopathy. The V gene is TRBV2, the J gene TRBJ2-7; 10 bases map to TRBD2. The sample comprised blood. CDR3 bases: TGTGCCAGCAGTGAGGGACTAGCGACCGGGTACGAGCAGTACTTC. Amino acids: CASSEGLATGYEQYF.